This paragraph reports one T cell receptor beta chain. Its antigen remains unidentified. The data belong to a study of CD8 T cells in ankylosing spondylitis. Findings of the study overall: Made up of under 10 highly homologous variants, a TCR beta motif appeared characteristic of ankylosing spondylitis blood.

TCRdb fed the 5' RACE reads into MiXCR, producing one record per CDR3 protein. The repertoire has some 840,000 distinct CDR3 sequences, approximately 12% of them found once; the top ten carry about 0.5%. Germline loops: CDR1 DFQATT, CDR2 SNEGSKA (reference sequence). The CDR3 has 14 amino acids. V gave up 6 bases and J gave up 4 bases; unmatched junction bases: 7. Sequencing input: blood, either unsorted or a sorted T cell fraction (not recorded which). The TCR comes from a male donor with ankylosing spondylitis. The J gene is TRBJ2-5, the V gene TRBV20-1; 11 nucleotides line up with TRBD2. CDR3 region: CSAQLAGDRETQYF. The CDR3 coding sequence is TGCAGTGCACAACTAGCGGGAGATCGAGAGACCCAGTACTTC.